One sample yielded the 17 T cell receptor beta chains listed below, sequenced in a study of cytomegalovirus exposure and HLA in healthy donors. PCR was performed using 60 Vbeta and 13 Jbeta primers. Assay used: immunoSEQ multiplex PCR; TCRdb lists only in-frame clones, some missing. Of fewer than 200,000 clones in the sample, 55% to 80% were seen once. Input material: PBMCs. The receptors shown here come from a woman between 18 and 29 years old in good health and CMV-seropositive.

The genes are TRBV2 and TRBJ2-3; TRBD1 matches at 10 bases. Looked up from germline, CDR1 is SNHLY and CDR2 is FYNNEI. V trimming: 5 bases; J trimming: 3 bases; junction bases outside the gene matches: 8. This CDR3 is built from 16 residues. CDR3 bases: TGTGCCAGCAGTTTGACAGGGGGCTGGGGAACAGATACGCAGTATTTT. This gives the protein CASSLTGGWGTDTQYF. The full variable domain, in which reference TRBV2 and TRBJ2-3 provide the parts outside the CDR3, is EPEVTQTPSHQVTQMGQEVILRCVPISNHLYFYWYRQILGQKVEFLVSFYNNEISEKSEIFDDQFSVERPDGSNFTLKIRSTKLEDSAMYFCASSLTGGWGTDTQYFGPGTRLTVL.

The rearrangement joins TRBV30 to TRBJ1-6; the match to TRBD1 covers 7 bases. Germline V gene sequence: CDR1 GTSNPN, CDR2 SVGIG (reference sequence). This CDR3 contains 14 residues. J was trimmed by 10 bases and V by 4 bases; bases with no gene match: 10. CDR3 residues: CAWNLQGSGSPLHF. The CDR3, as DNA: TGTGCCTGGAATTTACAGGGGAGTGGATCACCCCTCCACTTT.

This clone was seen a handful of times. This chain links TRBV2 with TRBJ1-6; maybe TRBD1 (5 bases). The CDR3 totals 13 residues. CDR1 is SNHLY, CDR2 FYNNEI, per germline. Trimming took off 10 bases at V and 7 bases at J, with 14 bases between the two ends. In DNA form, the CDR3 reads TGTGCCACCCCTGACAGTTTCAATTCACCCCTCCACTTT. The encoded protein is CATPDSFNSPLHF.

This clone has just one count. The chain combines TRBV5-1 with TRBJ2-5, with 10 bases that match TRBD1. V lost 0 bases and J lost 4; bases outside the gene matches: 3. The CDR3 totals 15 residues. Germline V CDR1 and CDR2: SGHRS, YFSETQ. The CDR3 DNA follows: TGCGCCAGCAGCTTGGGGACAGGGGGGGTAGAGACCCAGTACTTC. It codes for CASSLGTGGVETQYF.

This chain joins TRBV5-1 and TRBJ2-5, with TRBD2 matching 10 bases. V lost 2 bases, J lost 4 bases, and 8 bases stayed unmatched. The CDR3 is made up of 16 amino acids. Germline CDR1 reads SGHRS; CDR2 reads YFSETQ. The CDR3 region is CASSLPSASGGETQYF. CDR3 nucleotides: TGCGCCAGCAGCTTACCATCCGCTAGCGGGGGAGAGACCCAGTACTTC.

The chain uses TRBV27 and TRBJ2-7; D might be TRBD2 (6 bases). Germline CDR1 is MNHEY and CDR2 is SMNVEV (reference sequence). CDR3 length: 17 amino acids. V shed 2 bases and J shed 2 bases, with 19 bases lying between them. The CDR3 region has the DNA TGTGCCAGCAGTTTAAACACGCCGGGACTCGTTCCCTACGAGCAGTACTTC. Translating gives CASSLNTPGLVPYEQYF.

The genes are TRBV15 and TRBJ2-5; the D gene is possibly TRBD1 (6 bases). In germline, CDR1 is LNHNV, CDR2 YYDKDF (reference sequence). V dropped 5 bases and J dropped 5 bases, with 12 bases sitting between them. The CDR3 covers 13 residues. This CDR3 is CATSETGRETQYF. Written as DNA, the CDR3 is TGTGCCACCAGCGAGACAGGCAGGGAGACCCAGTACTTC.

The chain is built from TRBV5-1 and TRBJ2-3, with 9 bases lining up with TRBD1. Germline V gene data show CDR1 as SGHRS and CDR2 as YFSETQ. The V gene end was trimmed by 2 bases and the J gene end by 2 bases; junction bases not matched to a gene: 6. The CDR3 has 16 amino acids. The CDR3 is CASSFTGTGPTDTQYF. The CDR3 nucleotides are TGCGCCAGCAGCTTCACCGGGACAGGGCCCACAGATACGCAGTATTTT.

The chain couples TRBV7-9 to TRBJ2-5; 11 bases are a match to TRBD2. The CDR3 runs 15 residues. Germline CDR1 is SEHNR and CDR2 is FQNEAQ (reference sequence). J was trimmed by 5 bases and V by 3 bases; bases with no gene match: 5. CDR3 amino acids: CASSLSSGGAETQYF. The CDR3, as DNA: TGTGCCAGCAGCTTGAGTAGCGGGGGGGCGGAGACCCAGTACTTC.

The chain combines TRBV6-4 with TRBJ1-1; 8 nucleotides align to TRBD1. The CDR3 loop spans 13 amino acids. With 5 bases clipped from V and 5 bases from J, the junction kept 4 bases outside the gene matches. CDR1 and CDR2 from the germline V gene are MRHNA and SNTAGT. The CDR3 bases are TGTGCCAGCAGTACGCACAGGGGGACTGAAGCTTTCTTT. Amino acids: CASSTHRGTEAFF.

The chain recombines TRBV27 with TRBJ2-3; 11 bases fit TRBD2. V shed 4 bases and J 3 bases; nucleotides not matched to a gene: 9. CDR1 MNHEY and CDR2 SMNVEV come from the germline V gene (reference sequence). The CDR3 runs to 17 residues. The CDR3 sequence: CASSYSGRAKGTDTQYF. CDR3 coding DNA: TGTGCCAGCAGTTATAGCGGGAGGGCCAAAGGAACAGATACGCAGTATTTT.

The J gene is TRBJ2-2, the V gene TRBV6-1; 7 positions agree with TRBD2. CDR1 MNHNS and CDR2 SASEGT come from the germline V gene. The CDR3 runs 14 residues. The junction had 9 bases not matched to a gene; V was cut back by 7 bases and J by 7 bases. In DNA form, the CDR3 reads TGTGCCAGCATCAGGCGGGAGTCATACGGGGAGCTGTTTTTT. This translates into CASIRRESYGELFF.

The chain links TRBV28 to TRBJ2-5, with 9 bases lining up with TRBD2. V shed 5 bases and J 4 bases; nucleotides not matched to a gene: 8. Per the germline V gene, CDR1 is MDHEN and CDR2 is SYDVKM. The CDR3 length is 15 residues. The CDR3 nucleotides are TGTGCCAGCAGTCCCTCCCTAGCGGGAACAGAGACCCAGTACTTC. Translating gives CASSPSLAGTETQYF.

This clone was counted a single time. The chain combines TRBV30 with TRBJ1-5; D is unresolved. Trimming pared 0 bases from V and 5 bases from J, leaving 8 bases between. This CDR3 has 13 residues. Per the germline V gene, CDR1 is GTSNPN and CDR2 is SVGIG (reference sequence). The CDR3 reads CAWSVADHQPQHF. The DNA for the CDR3 is TGTGCCTGGAGTGTAGCTGATCATCAGCCCCAGCATTTT. Full variable domain (missing parts from reference TRBV30 and TRBJ1-5): SQTIHQWPATLVQPVGSPLSLECTVEGTSNPNLYWYRQAAGRGLQLLFYSVGIGQISSEVPQNLSASRPQDRQFILSSKKLLLSDSGFYLCAWSVADHQPQHFGDGTRLSIL.

The chain has TRBV7-3 and TRBJ2-3, with TRBD2 matching over 7 bases. Germline-derived CDR1 and CDR2 are SGHTA and FQGTGA. V trimming: 5 bases; J trimming: 1 base; junction bases outside the gene matches: 6. This CDR3 is 15 amino acids long. The CDR3 DNA reads as TGTGCCAGCAGCACGACGGGGGGAGGCACAGATACGCAGTATTTT. Its protein product is CASSTTGGGTDTQYF.

This rearrangement joins TRBV7-9 to TRBJ2-7; a weak D match, TRBD1 (6 bases). Germline CDR1 SEHNR, CDR2 FQNEAQ (reference sequence). V was trimmed by 1 base and J by 1 base, leaving 14 bases between them. The CDR3 spans 16 residues. The CDR3 DNA reads as TGTGCCAGCAGCTTAGTCGTAGGGCAGGGGTCCTACGAGCAGTACTTC. This encodes CASSLVVGQGSYEQYF.

This clone has only one observation. This same CDR3 is encoded by further DNA sequences in the sample. V usage is TRBV7-9 and J usage is TRBJ2-3, with 7 bases identical to TRBD1. Germline V gene data show CDR1 as SEHNR and CDR2 as FQNEAQ (reference sequence). There are 15 residues in the CDR3. The V and J ends lost 5 bases and 3 bases, in that order; junction bases with no gene match: 8. The CDR3 loop is CASSPRGQLTDTQYF. The CDR3 DNA is TGTGCCAGCAGCCCCCGGGGACAGTTAACAGATACGCAGTATTTT.